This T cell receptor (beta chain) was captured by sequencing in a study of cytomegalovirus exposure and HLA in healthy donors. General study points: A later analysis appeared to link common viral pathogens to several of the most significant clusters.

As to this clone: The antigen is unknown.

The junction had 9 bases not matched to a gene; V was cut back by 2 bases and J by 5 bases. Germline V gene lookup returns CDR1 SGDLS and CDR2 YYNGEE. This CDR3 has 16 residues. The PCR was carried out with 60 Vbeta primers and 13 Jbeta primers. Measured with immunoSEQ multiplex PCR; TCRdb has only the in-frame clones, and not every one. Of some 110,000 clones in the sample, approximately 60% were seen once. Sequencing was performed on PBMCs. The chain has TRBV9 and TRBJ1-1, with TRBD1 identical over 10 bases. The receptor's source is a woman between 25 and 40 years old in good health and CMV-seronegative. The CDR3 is CASSVAATGGNTEAFF. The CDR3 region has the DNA TGTGCCAGCAGCGTGGCCGCGACAGGGGGCAATACTGAAGCTTTCTTT.